A single sample gave rise to the 21 T cell receptor beta chains below, sequenced in a study of blood T cell repertoires in COVID-19. Libraries were prepared by immunoSEQ multiplex PCR; TCRdb keeps only in-frame clonotypes and omits some of them. The sample records fewer than 450,000 clones, approximately 90% being singletons. Material: peripheral blood. The receptor set was obtained from a young woman who had recovered from COVID-19.

This chain joins TRBV5-1 and TRBJ2-2; TRBD2 might be the D (6 bases). Germline V gene lookup returns CDR1 SGHRS and CDR2 YFSETQ. The CDR3 is 16 residues long. The germline V and J ends were trimmed by 5 bases and 2 bases, with 16 bases remaining between them. CDR3 in amino acids: CASSIGWRGNTGELFF. The CDR3 nucleotides read TGCGCCAGCAGTATAGGATGGAGGGGAAACACCGGGGAGCTGTTTTTT. The whole variable domain, filled in from reference TRBV5-1 and TRBJ2-2, reads KAGVTQTPRYLIKTRGQQVTLSCSPISGHRSVSWYQQTPGQGLQFLFEYFSETQRNKGNFPGRFSGRQFSNSRSEMNVSTLELGDSALYLCASSIGWRGNTGELFFGEGSRLTVL.

The rearrangement links TRBV15 to TRBJ2-3, with TRBD2 as a possible D gene (6 bases). V was pared by 0 bases and J by 3 bases, with 19 bases between. The CDR3 extends over 18 amino acids. The germline V gene has CDR1 LNHNV and CDR2 YYDKDF (reference sequence). The CDR3 here is CATSRDRGHGTQTDTQYF. Here the CDR3 DNA reads TGTGCCACCAGCAGAGATCGGGGCCACGGGACTCAGACAGATACGCAGTATTTT.

This chain connects TRBV29-1 to TRBJ1-3; D may be TRBD1 (5 bases). Germline assignment: CDR1 SQVTM and CDR2 ANQGSEA. V was shortened by 3 bases and J by 2 bases, with 8 bases between the two germline ends. The CDR3 is 13 residues long. CDR3: CSVEEGPGNTIYF. The CDR3 nucleotides are TGCAGCGTTGAGGAGGGGCCTGGAAACACCATATATTTT.

The chain joins TRBV7-9 to TRBJ2-1, with 11 positions matching TRBD2. The junction had 6 bases not matched to a gene; V was cut back by 4 bases and J by 4 bases. Germline assignment: CDR1 SEHNR and CDR2 FQNEAQ (reference sequence). The CDR3 is 16 amino acids. CDR3: CASSSKTSGVYNEQFF. The CDR3 nucleotides are TGTGCCAGCAGCTCGAAGACTAGCGGGGTATACAATGAGCAGTTCTTC.

This clone has more than one count but fewer than ten. The CDR3 sequence is CASSLTGTSGETQYF. Written as DNA, the CDR3 is TGCGCCAGCAGCTTAACCGGGACTAGCGGAGAGACCCAGTACTTC. V usage is TRBV5-1 and J usage is TRBJ2-5, with 11 nucleotides matching TRBD2. With 2 bases clipped from V and 4 bases from J, the junction kept 4 bases outside the gene matches. Germline V gene lookup returns CDR1 SGHRS and CDR2 YFSETQ. The CDR3 is 15 amino acids.

V gene TRBV24-1 combines with J gene TRBJ2-3; 9 bases agree with TRBD2. Germline trimming cut 4 bases from V and 2 bases from J; bases unmatched to any gene: 3. Germline V CDR1 and CDR2: KGHDR, SFDVKD. CDR3 length equals 15 residues. As DNA, the CDR3 is TGTGCCACCAGTGAAGGACTAGCGAACACAGATACGCAGTATTTT. Protein: CATSEGLANTDTQYF.

The genes are TRBV7-8 and TRBJ1-1; no clear D gene. The length of the CDR3 is 13 residues. Trimming stripped 2 bases from V and 8 bases from J, with 12 bases between. Germline CDR1 and CDR2: SGHVS and FQNEAQ. The CDR3 coding sequence is TGTGCCAGCAGCTTAAGAGTTCTACGCGAAGCTTTCTTT. Translated: CASSLRVLREAFF.

The chain combines TRBV3-1 (or the pseudogene TRBV3-2) with TRBJ2-7; 10 bases map to TRBD2. In germline, CDR1 is LGHDT, CDR2 YNNKEL (reference sequence). The CDR3 runs 15 residues. V gave up 6 bases and J gave up 2 bases; unmatched junction bases: 7. Here the CDR3 reads CASSLPGLAAYEQYV. CDR3 in DNA: TGTGCCAGCAGTCTCCCCGGACTAGCGGCCTACGAGCAGTACGTC.

The chain couples TRBV11-2 to TRBJ1-4, with unresolved D. Germline-derived CDR1 and CDR2 are SGHAT and FQNNGV. The germline V and J ends were trimmed by 1 base and 4 bases, with 16 bases remaining between them. The CDR3 is made up of 17 amino acids. DNA for the CDR3: TGTGCCAGCAGCTTAGGAAGGCGGGCCCTTGGTAATGAAAAACTGTTTTTT. Protein sequence: CASSLGRRALGNEKLFF. The whole variable domain, filled in from reference TRBV11-2 and TRBJ1-4, reads EAGVAQSPRYKIIEKRQSVAFWCNPISGHATLYWYQQILGQGPKLLIQFQNNGVVDDSQLPKDRFSAERLKGVDSTLKIQPAKLEDSAVYLCASSLGRRALGNEKLFFGSGTQLSVL.

The chain combines TRBV7-9 with TRBJ1-4; D gene ambiguous. Trimming stripped 5 bases from V and 6 bases from J, with 16 bases between. This CDR3 contains 15 residues. Germline CDR1 is SEHNR and CDR2 is FQNEAQ (reference sequence). The CDR3 region has the DNA TGTGCCAGCAGCCCACTTTTCTCAACCGATGAAAAACTGTTTTTT. As protein: CASSPLFSTDEKLFF.

The chain joins TRBV21-1 to TRBJ1-1; the table's D call TRBD1 went unverified against the DNA. TRBV21-1 is termed a pseudogene. The CDR3 has 17 amino acids. CDR3 in DNA: TGTGCCAGCAGCAATCTTGCCGGGACAGGGAATTTCACTGAAGCTTTCTTT. Translated: CASSNLAGTGNFTEAFF.

The V call is TRBV6-5, the J call TRBJ1-6, with D maybe TRBD1 (5 bases). From germline, CDR1 is MNHEY and CDR2 SVGAGI. This CDR3 spans 15 amino acids. V lost 2 bases and J 4 bases, leaving 9 bases between the germline ends. This CDR3 is CASSYGQTYNSPLHF. The CDR3 DNA reads TGTGCCAGCAGTTACGGACAAACTTATAATTCACCCCTCCACTTT.

The V gene is TRBV18, the J gene TRBJ2-5; TRBD2 matches at 7 bases. After removal of 9 bases from V and 1 base from J, the junction contained 14 bases not matched to a gene. The CDR3 is 16 residues long. CDR1 is KGHSH and CDR2 is LQKENI in the germline V gene. Written as DNA, the CDR3 is TGTGCCAGTCGCCGCGCTGGCGGGAGTTCCCAAGAGACCCAGTACTTC. Protein product: CASRRAGGSSQETQYF.

Worth noting for this clone: Its ends do not fully match the called genes, so a read error is possible. V and J are TRBV7-9 and TRBJ2-2; TRBD1 might be the D (5 bases). Germline CDR1 reads SEHNR; CDR2 reads FQNEAQ (reference sequence). The CDR3 is 12 residues long. CDR3 region: CLEDRFTGELFF. CDR3 DNA: TGCCTAGAAGACAGATTCACCGGGGAGCTGTTTTTT.

The chain employs TRBV30 and TRBJ2-7, with D possibly being TRBD1 (5 bases). V was shortened by 5 bases and J by 2 bases, with 40 bases between the two germline ends. Germline V gives CDR1 GTSNPN, CDR2 SVGIG (reference sequence). There are 22 residues in the CDR3. The chain's CDR3 is CAWAQGPLGPGTSPITTYEQYV. The CDR3 coding sequence is TGTGCCTGGGCTCAGGGTCCTCTGGGGCCCGGTACTTCCCCGATAACAACCTACGAGCAGTACGTC.

This sequence joins TRBV13 and TRBJ2-5; D gene uncertain. Germline-derived CDR1 and CDR2 are PRHDT and FYEKMQ (reference sequence). Trimming cost V 4 bases and J 5 bases, with 11 bases left between them. The CDR3 runs to 13 residues. The CDR3 DNA is TGTGCCAGCAGCTCCCCGACGAGGGAGACCCAGTACTTC. Amino acids: CASSSPTRETQYF. Looking up the rest from reference TRBV13 and TRBJ2-5 gives the full variable domain: AAGVIQSPRHLIKEKRETATLKCYPIPRHDTVYWYQQGPGQDPQFLISFYEKMQSDKGSIPDRFSAQQFSDYHSELNMSSLELGDSALYFCASSSPTRETQYFGPGTRLLVL.

A remark on this clone: The same CDR3 also results from other DNA sequences found in this sample. The chain recombines TRBV12-3 or TRBV12-4 with TRBJ2-1; 9 bases line up with TRBD2. V lost 6 bases and J lost 4; bases outside the gene matches: 1. This CDR3 is built from 13 residues. CDR3 residues: CASRTSGYNEQFF. CDR3 sequence (DNA): TGTGCCAGCAGGACTAGCGGTTACAATGAGCAGTTCTTC.

The V and J genes are TRBV6-4 and TRBJ2-1; TRBD2 aligns across 10 bases. CDR3 length: 16 amino acids. J lost 2 bases, V lost 5 bases, and 6 bases had no gene match. Germline lookup yields CDR1 MRHNA and CDR2 SNTAGT. CDR3 amino acids: CASSLGGTSAYNEQFF. CDR3 coding DNA: TGTGCCAGCAGTCTTGGCGGGACTAGCGCCTACAATGAGCAGTTCTTC.

The V and J genes are TRBV6-5 and TRBJ1-6; 11 bases are shared with TRBD1. Germline assignment: CDR1 MNHEY and CDR2 SVGAGI. This CDR3 comprises 13 residues. V lost 10 bases, J lost 14 bases, and 10 bases stayed unmatched. CDR3 nucleotide sequence: TGTGCCACCGGGGGACAGGGGGTAGGAGCCCTCCACTTT. It encodes CATGGQGVGALHF.

This sequence joins TRBV12-5 and TRBJ2-3; 8 nucleotides align to TRBD2. The germline V gene encodes CDR1 LGHNT and CDR2 FRNRAP. J gave up 0 bases and V 2 bases, and 4 bases lay outside the gene matches. The CDR3 loop spans 16 amino acids. CDR3 sequence reads: CASGLLAGSSTDTQYF. The DNA of the CDR3 is TGTGCTAGTGGTTTGTTAGCGGGGTCTAGCACAGATACGCAGTATTTT.

The chain couples TRBV6-2 or TRBV6-3 to TRBJ2-5; a possible D gene is TRBD1 (5 bases). This CDR3 contains 13 residues. Trimming shortened V by 5 bases and J by 4 bases, and 11 bases separated the two germline ends. In germline, CDR1 is MNHEY, CDR2 SVGEGT. CDR3 sequence (DNA): TGTGCCAGCAGTCCCAGGGTGGGAGAGACCCAGTACTTC. Translating gives CASSPRVGETQYF.